This T cell receptor beta chain is from a study of cytomegalovirus exposure and HLA in healthy donors. Primers included in the PCR were 60 Vbeta and 13 Jbeta primers. Sequencing was performed with immunoSEQ multiplex PCR; in TCRdb, only in-frame clones are kept and a portion is missing. The data show some 150,000 clones, approximately 80% seen once. The CDR3 is 14 residues long. The V end lost 5 bases, the J end lost 2 bases, and 10 bases lay between the germline ends. Germline CDR1 reads SEHNR; CDR2 reads FQNEAQ (reference sequence). The chain joins TRBV7-9 to TRBJ1-5; D is possibly TRBD1 (5 bases). The sample was PBMCs. The receptor was derived from a man aged 40-55 years in good health and CMV-seronegative. In nucleotides, the CDR3 is TGTGCCAGCAGCCCTCAAGGGGGCAATCAGCCCCAGCATTTT. This translates into CASSPQGGNQPQHF.